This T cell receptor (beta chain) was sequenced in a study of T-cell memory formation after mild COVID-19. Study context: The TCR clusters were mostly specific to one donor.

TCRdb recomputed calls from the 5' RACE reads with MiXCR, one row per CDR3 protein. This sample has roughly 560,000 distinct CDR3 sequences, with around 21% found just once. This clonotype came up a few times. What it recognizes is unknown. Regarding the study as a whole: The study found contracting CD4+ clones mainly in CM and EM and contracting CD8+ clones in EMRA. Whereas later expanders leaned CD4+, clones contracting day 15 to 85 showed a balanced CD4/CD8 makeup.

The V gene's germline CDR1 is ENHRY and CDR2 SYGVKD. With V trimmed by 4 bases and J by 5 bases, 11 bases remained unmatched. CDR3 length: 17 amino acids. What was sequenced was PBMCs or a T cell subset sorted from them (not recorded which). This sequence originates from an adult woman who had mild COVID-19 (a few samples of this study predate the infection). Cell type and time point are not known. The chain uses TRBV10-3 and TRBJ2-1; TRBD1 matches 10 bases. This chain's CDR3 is CAISVGPPGQGNNEQFF. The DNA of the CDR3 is TGTGCCATCAGTGTGGGACCTCCGGGACAGGGGAACAATGAGCAGTTCTTC.